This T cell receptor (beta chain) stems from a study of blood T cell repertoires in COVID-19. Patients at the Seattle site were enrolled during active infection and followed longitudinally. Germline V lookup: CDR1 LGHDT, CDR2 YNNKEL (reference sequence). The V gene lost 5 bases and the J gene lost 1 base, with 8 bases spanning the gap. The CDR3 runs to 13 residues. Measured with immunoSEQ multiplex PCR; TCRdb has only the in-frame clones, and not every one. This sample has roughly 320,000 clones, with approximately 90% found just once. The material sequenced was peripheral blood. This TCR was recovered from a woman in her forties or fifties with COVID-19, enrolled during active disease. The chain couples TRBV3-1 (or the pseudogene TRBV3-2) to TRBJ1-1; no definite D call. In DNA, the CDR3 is TGTGCCAGCAGCTCACGACAGAACACTGAAGCTTTCTTT. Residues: CASSSRQNTEAFF.